The 29 T cell receptor beta chains reported below all come from one sample, sequenced in a study of CD8+CD57+ T cells in acquired aplastic anemia. Patients picked for sequencing had shown CD8+CD57+ cell expansion detected by flow cytometry. CDR3 and TCR beta VDJ profiling relied on a genomic DNA template. TCRdb processed the reads anew with MiXCR; each CDR3 protein has one entry. The table includes around 210,000 distinct CDR3 sequences, 65% detected once. Sample: sorted CD4+, CD8+, or CD8+CD57+ T cells (not recorded which) from PBMCs. The receptors were gathered from a human donor with aplastic anemia.

This chain joins TRBV6-6 and TRBJ2-5, with 10 bases identical to TRBD1. With V trimmed by 5 bases and J by 5 bases, 2 bases remained unmatched. This CDR3 is built from 13 residues. In germline, CDR1 is MNHNY, CDR2 SVGAGI (reference sequence). CDR3 loop: CASSRGQGETQYF. Written as DNA, the CDR3 is TGTGCCAGCAGTCGGGGACAGGGGGAGACCCAGTACTTC.

This clonotype was recorded many times. The chain couples TRBV3-1 to TRBJ2-7; possible D gene TRBD2, 6 bases. Germline V lookup: CDR1 LGHDT, CDR2 YNNKEL (reference sequence). The CDR3 is 14 residues long. V was pared by 4 bases and J by 7 bases, with 17 bases between. CDR3 in amino acids: CASSPPGGYLEQYF. The CDR3 coding sequence is TGTGCCAGCAGCCCCCCTGGGGGGTATTTGGAGCAGTACTTC.

This clonotype was found many times. The V gene is TRBV7-9, the J gene TRBJ1-2, with D hard to call. The CDR3 consists of 15 residues. Germline V gene sequence: CDR1 SEHNR, CDR2 FQNEAQ (reference sequence). V lost 4 bases to trimming and J lost 1 base, with 13 bases between them. CDR3 nucleotide sequence: TGTGCCAGCAGCTCCGAAACAGACGATAACTATGGCTACACCTTC. As protein: CASSSETDDNYGYTF. Using reference TRBV7-9 and TRBJ1-2 for the parts outside the CDR3, the full variable domain is DTGVSQNPRHKITKRGQNVTFRCDPISEHNRLYWYRQTLGQGPEFLTYFQNEAQLEKSRLLSDRFSAERPKGSFSTLEIQRTEQGDSAMYLCASSSETDDNYGYTFGSGTRLTVV.

The chain couples TRBV7-2 to TRBJ2-3; D gene uncertain. The CDR3 extends over 14 amino acids. V was trimmed by 5 bases and J by 5 bases, leaving 14 bases between them. CDR1 and CDR2 from the germline V gene are SGHTA and FQGNSA. CDR3: CASSHGDRLDTQYF. The CDR3 bases are TGTGCCAGCAGCCACGGCGACCGTTTAGATACGCAGTATTTT.

The V and J genes are TRBV24-1 and TRBJ2-6, with a possible D match to TRBD1 (5 bases). Trimming took 0 bases from V and 0 from J, leaving 8 bases between them. Germline-derived CDR1 and CDR2 are KGHDR and SFDVKD. The CDR3 loop spans 17 amino acids. This chain's CDR3 is CATSDLDDSSGANVLTF. Here the CDR3 DNA reads TGTGCCACCAGTGATTTGGATGACAGCTCTGGGGCCAACGTCCTGACTTTC.

V gene TRBV7-8 combines with J gene TRBJ2-7, with D tentatively TRBD2 (5 bases). The CDR3 sequence is 14 residues long. Germline V gene data show CDR1 as SGHVS and CDR2 as FQNEAQ. Trimming cost V 3 bases and J 0 bases, with 9 bases left between them. CDR3 protein: CASSLIANSYEQYF. The CDR3 bases are TGTGCCAGCAGCTTGATAGCGAACTCCTACGAGCAGTACTTC.

This clonotype has only a few counts. J is TRBJ1-6 and V is TRBV10-3, with D maybe TRBD1 (5 bases). There are 15 residues in the CDR3. The V end lost 2 bases, the J end lost 7 bases, and 12 bases lay between the germline ends. Germline V lookup: CDR1 ENHRY, CDR2 SYGVKD. The CDR3 nucleotides are TGTGCCATCAGTGAGCCCGCGGGGGTAAATTCACCCCTCCACTTT. Residues: CAISEPAGVNSPLHF.

This clonotype was seen a handful of times. V gene TRBV9 combines with J gene TRBJ2-7; possibly TRBD1 or TRBD2 for D (5 bases each). V lost 2 bases, J lost 2 bases, and 14 bases lay in between. This CDR3 comprises 15 residues. From germline, CDR1 is SGDLS and CDR2 YYNGEE. This CDR3 is CASSVRPGPTYEQYF. The CDR3 DNA reads as TGTGCCAGCAGCGTCCGACCGGGACCAACCTACGAGCAGTACTTC.

The CDR3 is CASSRLAGGPVTGELFF. The DNA for the CDR3 is TGTGCCAGTAGTAGACTAGCGGGGGGGCCCGTAACCGGGGAGCTGTTTTTT. The chain has TRBV19 and TRBJ2-2; 14 nucleotides match TRBD2. This CDR3 comprises 17 residues. The V segment lost 4 bases and the J segment 5 bases; nucleotides outside the gene matches: 6. Germline lookup yields CDR1 LNHDA and CDR2 SQIVND (reference sequence).

This clonotype was counted between two and nine times. The V and J genes are TRBV24-1 and TRBJ2-3; perhaps D is TRBD1 or TRBD2 (5 bases each). Deletions cut 11 bases from V and 0 bases from J, with 14 bases between. CDR3 length: 14 amino acids. Germline V lookup: CDR1 KGHDR, CDR2 SFDVKD. CDR3 residues: CAIRGRQSTDTQYF. CDR3 nucleotide sequence: TGTGCCATCCGGGGTAGACAGAGCACAGATACGCAGTATTTT.

This clonotype came up once. A read error may account for a junction end that differs from germline. V and J are TRBV2 and TRBJ1-1; no firm D call. The germline gives CDR1 SNHLY, CDR2 FYNNEI. This CDR3 has 13 residues. As DNA, the CDR3 is TGTGCCAGCTCCAGGCTCATGAACACTGAAGTTTTCTTT. This translates into CASSRLMNTEVFF.

This chain joins TRBV7-9 and TRBJ1-1; D is undetermined. This CDR3 region has 12 residues. V was cut by 3 bases and J by 6 bases, with 8 bases left in between. Germline CDR1 and CDR2: SEHNR and FQNEAQ (reference sequence). CDR3 nucleotides: TGTGCCAGCAGCTTCCCAGTAGCTGAAGCTTTCTTT. Translation: CASSFPVAEAFF.

The J gene is TRBJ1-1, the V gene TRBV5-4; D remains ambiguous. CDR1 and CDR2 from the germline V gene are SGHNT and YYREEE (reference sequence). This CDR3 region has 14 residues. Trimming shortened V by 3 bases and J by 0 bases, and 9 bases separated the two germline ends. Here the CDR3 reads CASSWSDMNTEAFF. The CDR3 DNA follows: TGTGCCAGCAGCTGGAGTGATATGAACACTGAAGCTTTCTTT.

This clonotype showed up many times. The chain employs TRBV20-1 and TRBJ1-1; tentative D call: TRBD1 (6 bases). The CDR3 is 16 amino acids. V was cut by 2 bases and J by 6 bases, with 22 bases left in between. Germline CDR1 reads DFQATT; CDR2 reads SNEGSKA (reference sequence). CDR3 in DNA: TGCAGTGCTAGAAGTGGGGGGCGCTTTGTTTTCTCTGAAGCTTTCTTT. Its protein is CSARSGGRFVFSEAFF.

V usage is TRBV7-8 and J usage is TRBJ1-4, with D maybe TRBD1 (5 bases). Germline lookup yields CDR1 SGHVS and CDR2 FQNEAQ. V shed 5 bases and J shed 7 bases, with 11 bases lying between them. The CDR3 extends over 13 amino acids. In DNA, the CDR3 is TGTGCCAGCAGCCGTACAGGTTTTGAAAAACTGTTTTTT. Protein product: CASSRTGFEKLFF.

The chain employs TRBV20-1 and TRBJ2-1; 7 bases align to TRBD1. The CDR3 runs to 15 residues. With 4 bases clipped from V and 6 bases from J, the junction kept 12 bases outside the gene matches. CDR1 and CDR2 from the germline V gene are DFQATT and SNEGSKA (reference sequence). The CDR3 DNA is TGCAGTGCTACCTACCCGGACAGGTTCGTCAATGAGCAGTTCTTC. It specifies CSATYPDRFVNEQFF.

The rearrangement joins TRBV19 to TRBJ1-4; D unclear. The CDR3 is 14 residues long. Trimming pared 6 bases from V and 4 bases from J, leaving 12 bases between. The V gene's germline CDR1 is LNHDA and CDR2 SQIVND (reference sequence). The CDR3 DNA follows: TGTGCCAGTAGGCATGGACCGATTAATGAAAAACTGTTTTTT. This translates into CASRHGPINEKLFF.

The chain couples TRBV12-3 or TRBV12-4 to TRBJ1-4; TRBD1 might be the D (5 bases). The CDR3 consists of 15 residues. Trimming took off 4 bases at V and 4 bases at J, with 13 bases between the two ends. CDR3 region: CASSSIGTGNEKLFF. In nucleotides, the CDR3 is TGTGCCAGCAGTTCTATAGGGACCGGTAATGAAAAACTGTTTTTT.

The chain joins TRBV4-1 to TRBJ2-3; no definite D call. The CDR3 consists of 15 residues. Germline loops: CDR1 MGHRA, CDR2 YSYEKL. Trimming removed 2 bases at V and 1 base at J, with 10 bases between. The CDR3: CASSQRLSGTDTQYF. The CDR3, as DNA: TGCGCCAGCAGCCAACGGCTAAGCGGCACAGATACGCAGTATTTT.

This clonotype was observed many times. The chain recombines TRBV20-1 with TRBJ2-7, with D maybe TRBD1 (5 bases). This CDR3 has 14 amino acids. The V gene lost 6 bases and the J gene lost 4 bases, with 19 bases spanning the gap. The V gene's germline CDR1 is DFQATT and CDR2 SNEGSKA (reference sequence). The CDR3 loop is CSARAFVSEYEQYF. For the CDR3, the DNA is TGCAGTGCCAGGGCTTTCGTTTCGGAATACGAGCAGTACTTC.

Many counts were recorded for this clonotype. The chain uses TRBV6-6 and TRBJ2-4; D perhaps matches TRBD1 (6 bases). Per germline, CDR1 MNHNY and CDR2 SVGAGI (reference sequence). The CDR3 has 14 amino acids. V lost 8 bases, J lost 11 bases, and 22 bases lay in between. The CDR3, as DNA: TGTGCCAGCTGGGACACTGAGTCGTCGTTTGTTCAGTACTTC. It specifies CASWDTESSFVQYF.

This clonotype was counted a few times. The rearrangement joins TRBV7-3 to TRBJ2-7; TRBD2 might be the D (6 bases). CDR1 is SGHTA, CDR2 FQGTGA, per germline. V was trimmed by 1 base and J by 3 bases, leaving 7 bases between them. The CDR3 contains 13 residues. This CDR3 is CASSLSSGYEQYF. In nucleotides, the CDR3 is TGTGCCAGCAGCTTAAGTAGCGGCTACGAGCAGTACTTC.

The chain combines TRBV2 with TRBJ2-2; the D gene could be TRBD1 or TRBD2 (5 bases each). The CDR3 covers 14 residues. The germline V gene has CDR1 SNHLY and CDR2 FYNNEI. V was trimmed by 9 bases and J by 7 bases, leaving 18 bases between them. CDR3 nucleotide sequence: TGTGCCAGAAGCAGATCCGGGGCGGGCGGGGAGCTGTTTTTT. Encoded protein: CARSRSGAGGELFF.

The chain links TRBV5-1 to TRBJ1-2; possibly TRBD1 for D (6 bases). This CDR3 has 13 amino acids. Per germline, CDR1 SGHRS and CDR2 YFSETQ. V lost 3 bases to trimming and J lost 6 bases, with 12 bases between them. The CDR3 loop is CASSYQQGNGYTF. The DNA for the CDR3 is TGCGCCAGCAGCTACCAACAGGGAAATGGCTACACCTTC.

The chain couples TRBV24-1 to TRBJ1-2; D unresolved. CDR1 and CDR2 (germline): KGHDR, SFDVKD. There are 13 residues in the CDR3. V shed 4 bases and J shed 4 bases, with 9 bases lying between them. Here the CDR3 DNA reads TGTGCCACCAGTGACCAGATAGGCTATGGCTACACCTTC. Residues: CATSDQIGYGYTF.

The CDR3 loop reads CASREGGSSYEQYF. The CDR3 DNA reads TGTGCCAGCCGGGAGGGCGGGAGCTCCTACGAGCAGTACTTC. The V call is TRBV7-2, the J call TRBJ2-7, with 8 bases fitting TRBD2. V was clipped by 8 bases and J by 0 bases; unmatched bases: 6. CDR3 length equals 14 residues. Germline V gene lookup returns CDR1 SGHTA and CDR2 FQGNSA.

For this clonotype: One junction end disagrees with the germline gene, perhaps due to a read error. J is TRBJ2-7 and V is TRBV5-5; D unclear. Germline loops: CDR1 SGHKS, CDR2 YYEKEE (reference sequence). The CDR3 has 15 amino acids. The CDR3 spells CASSLMPDSPYEQYF. The CDR3 nucleotides are TGCGCCAGCAGCTTGATGCCCGACTCCCCCTACGAGCAGTACTTC.

This clonotype was detected once. The V and J genes are TRBV7-9 and TRBJ2-7; D is perhaps TRBD1 (6 bases). CDR1 SEHNR and CDR2 FQNEAQ come from the germline V gene (reference sequence). With 2 bases removed from V and 6 bases from J, the gap between germline ends came to 11 bases. The CDR3 runs to 13 residues. The CDR3 DNA reads TGTGCCAGCAGCTTACAGGGGACGGGCGAGCAGTACTTC. Its protein is CASSLQGTGEQYF.

The chain uses TRBV6-1 and TRBJ2-2, with 9 bases lining up with TRBD1. Germline CDR1 reads MNHNS; CDR2 reads SASEGT. J lost 1 base, V lost 10 bases, and 4 bases had no gene match. The CDR3 length is 14 residues. The CDR3 sequence: CATSGQGNTGELFF. The CDR3 DNA follows: TGTGCCACCTCGGGACAGGGGAACACCGGGGAGCTGTTTTTT.